Below, 11 T cell receptor beta chains from the same sample are listed, as sequenced in a study of blood T cell repertoires in COVID-19. Sequenced by immunoSEQ multiplex PCR; TCRdb stores in-frame clones only, minus some. The data show more than 130,000 clones, with under 90% seen just once and 5.5% to 7% held by the top ten. The sequenced material came from peripheral blood. These receptor sequences come from a human donor in a cohort sampled during active COVID-19.

The J gene is TRBJ1-1, the V gene TRBV10-3; D may be TRBD1 (5 bases). The CDR3 runs to 17 residues. Between the trimmed V and J ends, which lost 5 bases and 4 bases, there was a span of 23 bases. The germline V gene has CDR1 ENHRY and CDR2 SYGVKD. The CDR3 coding sequence is TGTGCCATCAGTCGAAACCACTTGACTGGGGGGAGCACTGAAGCTTTCTTT. Amino acids: CAISRNHLTGGSTEAFF.

V and J are TRBV30 and TRBJ1-4; 7 bases are a match to TRBD1. CDR1 and CDR2 from the germline V gene are GTSNPN and SVGIG (reference sequence). Trimming at V came to 5 bases and at J to 4 bases, leaving 7 bases not matched to a gene. This CDR3 contains 14 residues. The CDR3 spells CAWPRTGFNEKLFF. The CDR3 DNA reads as TGTGCCTGGCCACGGACAGGCTTTAATGAAAAACTGTTTTTT.

The V call is TRBV7-2, the J call TRBJ1-1, with D hard to call. V lost 2 bases and J 2 bases, leaving 15 bases between the germline ends. The CDR3 length is 16 residues. Germline lookup yields CDR1 SGHTA and CDR2 FQGNSA. Here the CDR3 reads CASSLRQAPPNTEAFF. The DNA of the CDR3 is TGTGCCAGCAGCTTAAGGCAGGCACCCCCCAACACTGAAGCTTTCTTT.

The chain couples TRBV5-5 to TRBJ2-3, with 7 positions matching TRBD2. Germline V lookup: CDR1 SGHKS, CDR2 YYEKEE (reference sequence). V was pared by 4 bases and J by 6 bases, with 2 bases of the junction left unmatched. The CDR3 runs 12 residues. The CDR3 bases are TGTGCCAGCAGCACCGGGGGGGATACGCAGTATTTT. Protein product: CASSTGGDTQYF.

This chain uses TRBV7-2 with TRBJ2-5; 14 nucleotides agree with TRBD2. Germline CDR1 is SGHTA and CDR2 is FQGNSA. V was clipped by 5 bases and J by 1 base; unmatched bases: 6. The CDR3 length is 17 residues. CDR3 region: CASSGRTSGGPQETQYF. The CDR3 nucleotides read TGTGCCAGCAGCGGACGGACTAGCGGGGGGCCCCAAGAGACCCAGTACTTC.

This chain joins TRBV5-8 and TRBJ1-2, with a weak D call TRBD1 (6 bases). With 3 bases removed from V and 4 bases from J, the gap between germline ends came to 22 bases. The germline V gene has CDR1 SGHTS and CDR2 YDEGEE. This CDR3 is built from 17 residues. For the CDR3, the DNA is TGTGCCAGCAGCTCCGGAACCGGGACACCAACTTTCTATGGCTACACCTTC. It is translated as CASSSGTGTPTFYGYTF. Filled out from reference TRBV5-8 and TRBJ1-2, the complete variable domain reads EAGVTQSPTHLIKTRGQQATLRCSPISGHTSVYWYQQALGLGLQFLLWYDEGEERNRGNFPPRFSGRQFPNYSSELNVNALELEDSALYLCASSSGTGTPTFYGYTFGSGTRLTVV.

Only a few counts were recorded for this clone. The chain carries TRBV14 and TRBJ2-2, with TRBD1 matching 7 bases. The CDR3 is 15 amino acids. With V trimmed by 4 bases and J by 4 bases, 6 bases remained unmatched. Germline CDR1 and CDR2: SGHDN and FVKESK. Here the CDR3 reads CASSRTGASTGELFF. The CDR3 DNA follows: TGTGCCAGCAGCCGAACAGGGGCGAGCACCGGGGAGCTGTTTTTT. The full variable domain, its missing parts supplied by reference TRBV14 and TRBJ2-2, is EAGVTQFPSHSVIEKGQTVTLRCDPISGHDNLYWYRRVMGKEIKFLLHFVKESKQDESGMPNNRFLAERTGGTYSTLKVQPAELEDSGVYFCASSRTGASTGELFFGEGSRLTVL.

This chain links TRBV28 with TRBJ2-1, with 9 bases that match TRBD1. CDR3 length equals 15 residues. Germline V gives CDR1 MDHEN, CDR2 SYDVKM. Trimming took 1 base from V and 6 from J; bases not matched to a gene: 4. The CDR3 DNA is TGTGCCAGCAGTTTATTGGGACAGGGAGGCAATGAGCAGTTCTTC. This translates into CASSLLGQGGNEQFF.

This clone was observed a handful of times. The chain carries TRBV5-4 and TRBJ1-1; D uncertain. The CDR3 runs 13 residues. From germline, CDR1 is SGHNT and CDR2 YYREEE (reference sequence). Trimming cost V 0 bases and J 6 bases, with 9 bases left between them. CDR3 region: CASSLDELSEAFF. The CDR3 DNA reads as TGTGCCAGCAGCTTGGATGAGCTTTCTGAAGCTTTCTTT.

The chain has TRBV4-2 and TRBJ2-3, with 12 nucleotides matching TRBD2. The ends lost 4 bases at V and 2 bases at J; junction bases unmatched: 7. CDR3 size: 17 residues. Germline V gene lookup returns CDR1 LGHNA and CDR2 YNFKEQ. The CDR3 here is CASSPKRLAGDTDTQYF. The DNA for the CDR3 is TGTGCCAGCAGCCCGAAGCGACTAGCGGGGGACACAGATACGCAGTATTTT.

This clone occurred a few times. V gene TRBV29-1 combines with J gene TRBJ1-3, with a possible D match to TRBD1 (6 bases). In germline, CDR1 is SQVTM, CDR2 ANQGSEA. The CDR3 length is 17 residues. Trimming cost V 3 bases and J 3 bases, with 21 bases left between them. The CDR3 region is CSVDKVGGKGDGNTIYF. The CDR3 bases are TGCAGCGTTGATAAGGTTGGGGGCAAGGGCGATGGAAACACCATATATTTT.